What follows are 15 T cell receptor beta chains derived from one specimen sequenced in a study of blood T cells in healthy people across ages. Using a J-beta primer mix together with a sample-barcoded 5' primer, a second PCR was run for roughly 6 to 12 cycles. Each CDR3 protein gets one entry after TCRdb re-called the 5' RACE reads with MiXCR. The sample holds under 1,000,000 distinct CDR3 sequences; around 36% are singletons and the top ten take roughly 13%. The sample consisted of blood. All receptors come from a man younger than 30 in good health.

This clonotype has ten or more counts. The chain recombines TRBV12-3 or TRBV12-4 with TRBJ2-7; 9 bases map to TRBD1. The ends lost 5 bases at V and 0 bases at J; junction bases unmatched: 5. The CDR3 is 15 amino acids. For the CDR3, the DNA is TGTGCCAGCAGTCCGGGACAGGGTTTCTCCTACGAGCAGTACTTC. As protein: CASSPGQGFSYEQYF.

This clonotype turned up a few times. The chain uses TRBV12-3 or TRBV12-4 and TRBJ1-1, with 7 bases fitting TRBD1. The V segment lost 6 bases and the J segment 11 bases; nucleotides outside the gene matches: 12. The length of the CDR3 is 13 residues. DNA of the CDR3: TGTGCCAGCAGCCTTGACAGGGCCCATAGGGCTTTCTTT. Protein sequence: CASSLDRAHRAFF.

V and J are TRBV6-6 and TRBJ2-1; D remains ambiguous. From germline, CDR1 is MNHNY and CDR2 SVGAGI (reference sequence). The V end lost 5 bases, the J end lost 5 bases, and 13 bases lay between the germline ends. The CDR3 sequence is 14 residues long. CDR3 sequence (DNA): TGTGCCAGCAGTGATCGCCAGGTGAACAATGAGCAGTTCTTC. Amino acid sequence: CASSDRQVNNEQFF.

This clonotype was observed at least ten times. The chain recombines TRBV14 with TRBJ2-3; unclear D gene. The germline CDR1 and CDR2 sequences are SGHDN and FVKESK. Deletions cut 0 bases from V and 0 bases from J, with 10 bases between. There are 16 residues in the CDR3. The CDR3 spells CASSQELPESTDTQYF. In nucleotides, the CDR3 is TGTGCCAGCAGCCAAGAGCTCCCGGAAAGCACAGATACGCAGTATTTT.

For this clonotype: A much larger clone is a single base away; this may be a read error. V is TRBV12-3 or TRBV12-4 and J is TRBJ2-3; D assignment may be TRBD1 or TRBD2 (5 bases each). Trimming cost V 6 bases and J 2 bases, with 12 bases left between them. This CDR3 contains 14 residues. This chain's CDR3 is CASRGDGNTDTQYF. CDR3 bases: TGTGCCAGCAGAGGGGACGGCAACACAGATACGCAGTATTTT.

This sequence joins TRBV20-1 and TRBJ1-1; tentative D call: TRBD1 (6 bases). V was cut by 0 bases and J by 3 bases, with 17 bases left in between. The CDR3 spans 16 residues. Germline V CDR1 and CDR2: DFQATT, SNEGSKA (reference sequence). The CDR3 here is CSARDGGRGSHTEAFF. The CDR3 nucleotides are TGCAGTGCTAGAGATGGGGGCCGGGGATCGCACACTGAAGCTTTCTTT.

This clonotype was seen only a few times. The chain combines TRBV6-1 with TRBJ1-1, with no clear D. Germline loops: CDR1 MNHNS, CDR2 SASEGT. The CDR3 extends over 13 amino acids. The V end lost 5 bases, the J end lost 0 bases, and 7 bases lay between the germline ends. The CDR3 sequence is CASSTTMNTEAFF. CDR3 bases: TGTGCCAGCAGTACTACGATGAACACTGAAGCTTTCTTT.

The rearrangement uses TRBV29-1 and TRBJ1-2, with D unclear. The CDR3 runs to 11 residues. The V gene lost 3 bases and the J gene lost 8 bases, with 10 bases spanning the gap. The germline CDR1 and CDR2 sequences are SQVTM and ANQGSEA. CDR3 bases: TGCAGCGTTGATGGTGAATGGGGCTACACCTTC. Protein sequence: CSVDGEWGYTF. Complete variable domain (other parts from reference TRBV29-1 and TRBJ1-2): SAVISQKPSRDICQRGTSLTIQCQVDSQVTMMFWYRQQPGQSLTLIATANQGSEATYESGFVIDKFPISRPNLTFSTLTVSNMSPEDSSIYLCSVDGEWGYTFGSGTRLTVV.

The chain joins TRBV6-1 to TRBJ2-3, with TRBD2 as a possible D gene (5 bases). Trimming left V 1 base short and J 4 bases short, with 15 bases between. The CDR3 has 16 residues. CDR1 and CDR2 (germline): MNHNS, SASEGT. CDR3 residues: CASSEGPAHGADTQYF. The CDR3 coding sequence is TGTGCCAGCAGTGAAGGGCCAGCCCACGGGGCAGATACGCAGTATTTT.

This clonotype was counted at least ten times. This rearrangement joins TRBV12-3 or TRBV12-4 to TRBJ2-3; 10 bases match TRBD1. Losses at the gene ends were 4 bases for V and 4 bases for J; bases not matched to a gene: 5. The CDR3 covers 15 residues. In nucleotides, the CDR3 is TGTGCCAGCAGTTATGGGACAGGGGATGCAGATACGCAGTATTTT. It yields the protein CASSYGTGDADTQYF.

This clonotype was counted a few times. The DNA for the CDR3 is TGCAGTGCCGGGACTACTAGCACAGATACGCAGTATTTT. This sequence encodes CSAGTTSTDTQYF. The chain combines TRBV20-1 with TRBJ2-3; 7 nucleotides align to TRBD2. J lost 0 bases, V lost 6 bases, and 3 bases had no gene match. The CDR3 runs 13 residues. Germline V gene sequence: CDR1 DFQATT, CDR2 SNEGSKA (reference sequence).

In regard to this clonotype: This may come from a read error, since a much larger clone is one base off. CDR3 sequence reads: CSARDPGGVADTQYF. DNA for the CDR3: TGCAGTGCTAGAGATCCCGGGGGGGTCGCAGATACGCAGTATTTT. The chain uses TRBV20-1 and TRBJ2-3, with TRBD2 identical over 8 bases. The CDR3 has 15 residues. Losses at the gene ends were 0 bases for V and 4 bases for J; bases not matched to a gene: 6. Germline V CDR1 and CDR2: DFQATT, SNEGSKA (reference sequence).

This clonotype was detected only a few times. This rearrangement joins TRBV28 to TRBJ1-2, with 7 nucleotides matching TRBD1. Germline-derived CDR1 and CDR2 are MDHEN and SYDVKM. This CDR3 contains 13 residues. V dropped 7 bases and J dropped 12; count of bases not matched to a gene: 14. The CDR3 nucleotides are TGTGCCAGCACCCCACCCGGTAGAGGGGGCGACACCTTC. Translated, it gives CASTPPGRGGDTF.

This clonotype was detected once. This sequence joins TRBV14 and TRBJ2-5, with 9 nucleotides matching TRBD2. This CDR3 region has 15 residues. Trimming cost V 4 bases and J 11 bases; bases outside gene matches: 14. Germline V gene lookup returns CDR1 SGHDN and CDR2 FVKESK. The CDR3, as DNA: TGTGCCAGCAGCCGAAGACTAGCGGTTCTAAGTGAGCAGTACTTC. This sequence encodes CASSRRLAVLSEQYF.

With regard to this clonotype: A read error may explain this, as a much larger clone is one base away. This rearrangement joins TRBV12-3 or TRBV12-4 to TRBJ2-1; TRBD1 matches at 7 bases. This CDR3 region has 17 residues. The CDR3 DNA follows: TGTGCCAGCAGTTTGGCCTCCTGGACAGGCTCCTACAATGGGCAGTTCTTC. Translation gives CASSLASWTGSYNGQFF.